What follows is one T cell receptor beta chain and its context. Its matching antigen is unknown. The data were taken from a study of T cell repertoires in cytomegalovirus infection. Background on the study: HLA-C-restricted CMV epitopes, recently identified, and well-studied HLA-B-restricted ones were used by the study. It can be stated that public TCR beta signatures indicated CMV infection as well as a matching HLA type. Whole-study results and caveats: Cumulative public TCR beta family frequency identified carriers of CMV plus the relevant HLA. HLA-C-restricted CMV-specific TCR beta clonotypes were dominant in the ex vivo response.

TCRdb processed the reads anew with MiXCR; each CDR3 protein has one entry. The data hold about a million distinct CDR3 sequences, with roughly 30% observed a single time. This CDR3 comprises 15 residues. V shed 2 bases and J 6 bases; nucleotides not matched to a gene: 7. CDR1 and CDR2 (germline): MNHEY, SMNVEV (reference sequence). The sample in question was cultured CD8+ T cells from PBMCs, obtained from culture after CMV antigen stimulation. The chain combines TRBV27 with TRBJ2-3; 8 positions match TRBD1. The receptor comes from a human donor in good health (CMV status not recorded). Some clones in this sample may be carry-over from other donors' samples. DNA of the CDR3: TGTGCCAGCAGTTTAGCCCGACAGGGGATGGATACGCAGTATTTT. Translating it yields CASSLARQGMDTQYF.